This TCR beta chain was documented in a study of blood T cells in healthy people across ages. Germline V gene lookup returns CDR1 SGHKS and CDR2 YYEKEE (reference sequence). Trimming removed 0 bases from V and 3 bases from J, with 9 bases in between. The CDR3 is made up of 15 amino acids. The sample holds a few counts of this clonotype. Combining a sample-barcoded 5' primer with a J-beta primer mix, a second PCR ran for about 7 to 11 cycles. TCRdb re-called the 5' RACE reads through MiXCR, storing one row per CDR3 protein. The sample has about 810,000 distinct CDR3 sequences, 35% to 40% seen once. The material sequenced was blood. The sequence was obtained from a young man in good health. The genes are TRBV5-5 and TRBJ2-2; the D is unclear. For the CDR3, the DNA is TGTGCCAGCAGCTTGGATGCTACCCACACCGGGGAGCTGTTTTTT. Translation gives CASSLDATHTGELFF.